Reported below is one T cell receptor (beta chain). This clonotype was picked up a small number of times. The clone's antigen remains unknown. No base qualities exist here, and no much larger clone lies one base off it. This sample stems from a study of T cell repertoires in cytomegalovirus infection (dated by TCRdb to between 2018 and 2020). Regarding the research as a whole: The peptide stimulations were aimed at well-studied HLA-B-restricted epitopes as well as recently identified HLA-C-restricted CMV epitopes, whose presentation resists viral immunomodulation. Because public TCR beta signatures pointed to carriage of CMV infection together with the matching HLA type, the HLA type of each donor mattered for the analysis. The paper's findings and limits, for the study overall: The ex vivo response was dominated by HLA-C-restricted CMV-specific TCR beta clonotypes, which also provided the single most frequent clonotype in two of eight donors. In both this cohort and an independent cohort of some 350 donors, the cumulative frequency of public TCR beta family members distinguished carriers of CMV infection plus the relevant HLA type.

The treatment or condition label corresponds to: in vitro stimulation with specific CMV peptide epitopes to enrich CMV-specific T cells. Reading the germline V gene gives CDR1 LGHNA and CDR2 YSLEER. V is reduced by 6 bases and J by 4 bases, leaving a spacing of 12 bases between them. Taken from cysteine to phenylalanine, the CDR3 has 14 residues. The kept DNA is CDR3 alone, 42 bases in frame from the first base. Sequencing relied on an Illumina HiSeq 1500. The public sequencing data were trimmed at Q25 with fastp and processed into clonotypes with MiXCR by TCRdb, which kept only in-frame beta chains. Entries that share a CDR3 protein sequence are merged under the most common genes and DNA. This sample comprises fewer than 950,000 distinct CDR3 sequences, less than 35% of them detected only once. Around 12% of the sample rests with the top ten.

The TCR comes from a human donor in good health (CMV status not recorded). Some clones in this sample may be carry-over from other donors' samples. The sequenced sample was cultured CD8+ T cells from PBMCs, obtained from culture after CMV antigen stimulation. Recombination linked TRBV4-3 to TRBJ2-2; TRBD1 could be the D gene, as 6 bases match. The base sequence is TGCGCCAGCAGAGACAGGTCGGGCACCGGGGAGCTGTTTTTT. This yields the protein CASRDRSGTGELFF.